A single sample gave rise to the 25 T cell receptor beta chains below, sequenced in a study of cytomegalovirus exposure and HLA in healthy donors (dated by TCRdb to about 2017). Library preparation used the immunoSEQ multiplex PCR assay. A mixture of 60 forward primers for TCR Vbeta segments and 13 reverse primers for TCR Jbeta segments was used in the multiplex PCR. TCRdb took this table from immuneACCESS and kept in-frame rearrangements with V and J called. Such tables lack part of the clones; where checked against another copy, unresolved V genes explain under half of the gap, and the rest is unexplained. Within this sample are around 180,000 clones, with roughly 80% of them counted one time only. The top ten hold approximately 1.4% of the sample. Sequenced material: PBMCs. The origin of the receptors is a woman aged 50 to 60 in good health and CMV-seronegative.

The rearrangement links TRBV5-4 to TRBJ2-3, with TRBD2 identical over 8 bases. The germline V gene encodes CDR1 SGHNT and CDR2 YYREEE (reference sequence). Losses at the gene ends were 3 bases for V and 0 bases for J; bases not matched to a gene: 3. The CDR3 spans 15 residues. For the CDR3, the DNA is TGTGCCAGCAGCTCGGGGGGGACTAGCACAGATACGCAGTATTTT. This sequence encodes CASSSGGTSTDTQYF. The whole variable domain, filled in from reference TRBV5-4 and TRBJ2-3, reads ETGVTQSPTHLIKTRGQQVTLRCSSQSGHNTVSWYQQALGQGPQFIFQYYREEENGRGNFPPRFSGLQFPNYSSELNVNALELDDSALYLCASSSGGTSTDTQYFGPGTRLTVL.

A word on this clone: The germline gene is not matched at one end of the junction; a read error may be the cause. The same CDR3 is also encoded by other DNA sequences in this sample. The CDR3 nucleotides are TGCGCCAGCAGAATCAGCGGGGATCGCACGGATACGCAGTATTTT. It translates to CASRISGDRTDTQYF. The V and J genes are TRBV5-1 and TRBJ2-3; TRBD2 agrees at 7 bases. The CDR3 sequence is 15 residues long. Germline values: CDR1 SGHRS, CDR2 YFSETQ. The whole variable domain, filled in from reference TRBV5-1 and TRBJ2-3, reads KAGVTQTPRYLIKTRGQQVTLSCSPISGHRSVSWYQQTPGQGLQFLFEYFSETQRNKGNFPGRFSGRQFSNSRSEMNVSTLELGDSALYLCASRISGDRTDTQYFGPGTRLTVL.

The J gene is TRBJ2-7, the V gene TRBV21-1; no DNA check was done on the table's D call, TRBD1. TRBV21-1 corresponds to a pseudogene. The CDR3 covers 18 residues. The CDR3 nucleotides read TGTGCCAGCAGCAAACGGAACTGGCGCCGGGACAGGGATGACGAGCAGTACTTC. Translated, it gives CASSKRNWRRDRDDEQYF.

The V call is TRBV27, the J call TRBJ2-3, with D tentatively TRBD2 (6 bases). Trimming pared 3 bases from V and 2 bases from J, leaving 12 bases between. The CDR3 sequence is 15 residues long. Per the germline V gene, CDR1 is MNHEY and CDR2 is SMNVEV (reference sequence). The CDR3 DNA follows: TGTGCCAGCAGTTTGGCGGGGAGGTCCACAGATACGCAGTATTTT. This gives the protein CASSLAGRSTDTQYF.

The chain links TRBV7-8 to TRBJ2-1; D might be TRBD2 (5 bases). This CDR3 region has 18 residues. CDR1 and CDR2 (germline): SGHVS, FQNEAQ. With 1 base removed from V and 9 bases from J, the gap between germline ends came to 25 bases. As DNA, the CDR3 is TGTGCCAGCAGCTTAGGGAGAGGAGTTGCTAGCACCCTTTCTGAGCAGTTCTTC. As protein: CASSLGRGVASTLSEQFF.

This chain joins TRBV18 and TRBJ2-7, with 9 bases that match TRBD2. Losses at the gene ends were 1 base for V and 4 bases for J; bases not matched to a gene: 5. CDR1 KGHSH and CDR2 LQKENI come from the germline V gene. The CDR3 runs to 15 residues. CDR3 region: CASSPQGSGSYEQYF. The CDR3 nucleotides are TGTGCCAGCTCACCACAGGGTAGCGGGAGTTACGAGCAGTACTTC.

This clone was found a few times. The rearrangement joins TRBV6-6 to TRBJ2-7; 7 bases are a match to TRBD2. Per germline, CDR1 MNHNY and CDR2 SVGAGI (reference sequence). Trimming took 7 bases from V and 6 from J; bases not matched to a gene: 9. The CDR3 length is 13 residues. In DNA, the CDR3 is TGTGCCAGCACCGGCGGGGGATCGGGCGAGCAGTACTTC. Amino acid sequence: CASTGGGSGEQYF.

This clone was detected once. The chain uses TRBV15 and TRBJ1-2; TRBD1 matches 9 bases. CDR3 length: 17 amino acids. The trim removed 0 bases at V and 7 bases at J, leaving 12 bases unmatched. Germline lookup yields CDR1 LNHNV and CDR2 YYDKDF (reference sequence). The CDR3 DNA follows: TGTGCCACCAGCAGAGAGGGGACAGGGTCGGGTTACTTTGGCTACACCTTC. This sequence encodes CATSREGTGSGYFGYTF.

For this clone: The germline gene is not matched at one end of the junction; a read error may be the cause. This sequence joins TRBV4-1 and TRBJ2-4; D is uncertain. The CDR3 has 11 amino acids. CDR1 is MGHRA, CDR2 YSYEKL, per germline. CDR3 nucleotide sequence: TGCGCCAGCAGCCAAGGATGGTATGGGCACTTC. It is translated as CASSQGWYGHF.

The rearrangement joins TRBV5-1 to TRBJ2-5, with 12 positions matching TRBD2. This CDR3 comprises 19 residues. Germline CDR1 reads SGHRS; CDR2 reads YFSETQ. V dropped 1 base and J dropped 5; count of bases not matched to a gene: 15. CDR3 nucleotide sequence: TGCGCCAGCAGCTTGTGGGCTAGCGGGGGGGCCGGTAACGATGAGACCCAGTACTTC. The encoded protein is CASSLWASGGAGNDETQYF.

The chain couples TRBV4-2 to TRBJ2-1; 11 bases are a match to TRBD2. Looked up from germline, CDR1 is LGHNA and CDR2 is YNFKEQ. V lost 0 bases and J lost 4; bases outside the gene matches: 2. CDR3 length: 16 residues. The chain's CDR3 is CASSQEGTSGYNEQFF. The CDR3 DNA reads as TGTGCCAGCAGCCAAGAGGGGACTAGCGGTTACAATGAGCAGTTCTTC.

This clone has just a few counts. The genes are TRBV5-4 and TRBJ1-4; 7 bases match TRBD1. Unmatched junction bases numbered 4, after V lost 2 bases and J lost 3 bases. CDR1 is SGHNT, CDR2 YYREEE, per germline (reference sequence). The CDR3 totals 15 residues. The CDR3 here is CASSFQQGSNEKLFF. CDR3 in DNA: TGTGCCAGCAGCTTTCAACAGGGGTCTAATGAAAAACTGTTTTTT.

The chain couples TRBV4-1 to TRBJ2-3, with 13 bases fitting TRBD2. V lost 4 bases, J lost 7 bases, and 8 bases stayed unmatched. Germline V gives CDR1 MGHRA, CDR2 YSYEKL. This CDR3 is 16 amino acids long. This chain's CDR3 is CASSPTSGRVGHTQYF. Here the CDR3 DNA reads TGCGCCAGCAGCCCAACTAGCGGGAGGGTGGGACATACGCAGTATTTT.

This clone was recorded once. As DNA, the CDR3 is TGTGCCAGCAGTGAATGGACAGGGCAAGGCTACACCTTC. Encoded protein: CASSEWTGQGYTF. The chain joins TRBV25-1 to TRBJ1-2; 8 bases map to TRBD1. The germline gives CDR1 MGHDK, CDR2 SYGVNS. The CDR3 has 13 residues. V lost 1 base and J lost 8; bases outside the gene matches: 3.

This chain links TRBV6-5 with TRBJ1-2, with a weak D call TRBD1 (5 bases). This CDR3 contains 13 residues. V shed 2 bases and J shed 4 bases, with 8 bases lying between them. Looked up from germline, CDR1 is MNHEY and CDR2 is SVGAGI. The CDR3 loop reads CASSYGATYGYTF. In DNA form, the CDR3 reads TGTGCCAGCAGTTACGGGGCGACCTATGGCTACACCTTC.

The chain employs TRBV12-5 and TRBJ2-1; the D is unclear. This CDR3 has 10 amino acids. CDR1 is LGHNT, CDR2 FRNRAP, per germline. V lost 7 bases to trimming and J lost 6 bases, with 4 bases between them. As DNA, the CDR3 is TGTGCTAGTGCCGGCAATGAGCAGTTCTTC. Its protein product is CASAGNEQFF.

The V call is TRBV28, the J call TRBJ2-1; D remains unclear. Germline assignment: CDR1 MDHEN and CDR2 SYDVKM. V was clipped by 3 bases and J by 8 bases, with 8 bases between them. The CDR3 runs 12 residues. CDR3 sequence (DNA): TGTGCCAGCAGTTTGAGGAAGGATGAGCAGTTCTTC. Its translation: CASSLRKDEQFF. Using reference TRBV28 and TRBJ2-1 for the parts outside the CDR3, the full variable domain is DVKVTQSSRYLVKRTGEKVFLECVQDMDHENMFWYRQDPGLGLRLIYFSYDVKMKEKGDIPEGYSVSREKKERFSLILESASTNQTSMYLCASSLRKDEQFFGPGTRLTVL.

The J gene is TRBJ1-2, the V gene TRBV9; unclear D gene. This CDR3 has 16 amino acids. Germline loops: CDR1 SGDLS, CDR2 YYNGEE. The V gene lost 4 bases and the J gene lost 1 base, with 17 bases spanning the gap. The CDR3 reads CASSPRPPGINYGYTF. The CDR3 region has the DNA TGTGCCAGCAGCCCCCGGCCTCCGGGGATTAACTATGGCTACACCTTC.

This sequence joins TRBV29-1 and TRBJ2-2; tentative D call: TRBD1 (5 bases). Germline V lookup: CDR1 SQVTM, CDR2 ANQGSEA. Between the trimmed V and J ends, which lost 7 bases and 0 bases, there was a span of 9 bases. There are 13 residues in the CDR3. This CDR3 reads CSARQTNTGELFF. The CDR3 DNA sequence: TGCAGCGCCCGACAGACGAACACCGGGGAGCTGTTTTTT.

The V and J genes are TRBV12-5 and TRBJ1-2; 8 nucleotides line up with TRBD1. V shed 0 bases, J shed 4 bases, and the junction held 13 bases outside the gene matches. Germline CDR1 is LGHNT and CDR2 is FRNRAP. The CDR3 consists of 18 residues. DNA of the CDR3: TGTGCTAGTGGTTTGGTACTCACCGGACAGGGATCGGCCTATGGCTACACCTTC. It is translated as CASGLVLTGQGSAYGYTF.

CDR3 sequence reads: CASREAGGFSTDTQYF. The CDR3 DNA reads as TGTGCCAGCAGGGAAGCGGGGGGATTTAGCACAGATACGCAGTATTTT. V usage is TRBV7-8 and J usage is TRBJ2-3; 9 nucleotides align to TRBD2. The junction had 7 bases not matched to a gene; V was cut back by 6 bases and J by 0 bases. The CDR3 is 16 amino acids. Germline-derived CDR1 and CDR2 are SGHVS and FQNEAQ.

The DNA of the CDR3 is TGTGCCAGCAGCTTAGCGGGGGGGCCATCCTACGAGCAGTACTTC. It specifies CASSLAGGPSYEQYF. The chain links TRBV7-2 to TRBJ2-7; D may be TRBD2 (7 bases). There are 15 residues in the CDR3. Trimming stripped 0 bases from V and 1 base from J, with 10 bases between. Per the germline V gene, CDR1 is SGHTA and CDR2 is FQGNSA.

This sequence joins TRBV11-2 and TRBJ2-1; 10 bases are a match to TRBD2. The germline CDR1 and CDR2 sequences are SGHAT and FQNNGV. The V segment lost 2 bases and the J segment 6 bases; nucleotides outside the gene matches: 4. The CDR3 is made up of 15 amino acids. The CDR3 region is CASSLQRGGINEQFF. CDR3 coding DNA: TGTGCCAGCAGCTTACAGCGGGGGGGCATCAATGAGCAGTTCTTC.

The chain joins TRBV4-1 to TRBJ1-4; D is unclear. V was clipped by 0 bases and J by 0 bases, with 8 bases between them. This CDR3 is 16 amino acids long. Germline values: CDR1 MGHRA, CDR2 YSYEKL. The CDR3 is CASSQDITATNEKLFF. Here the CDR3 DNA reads TGCGCCAGCAGCCAAGATATAACGGCAACTAATGAAAAACTGTTTTTT.

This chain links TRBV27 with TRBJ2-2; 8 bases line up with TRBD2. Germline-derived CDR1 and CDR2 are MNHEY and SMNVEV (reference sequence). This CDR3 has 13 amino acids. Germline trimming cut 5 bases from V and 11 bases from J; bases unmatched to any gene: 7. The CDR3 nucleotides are TGTGCCAGCAGTGCTTTAGCGGGAATAGAGCTGTTTTTT. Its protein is CASSALAGIELFF.